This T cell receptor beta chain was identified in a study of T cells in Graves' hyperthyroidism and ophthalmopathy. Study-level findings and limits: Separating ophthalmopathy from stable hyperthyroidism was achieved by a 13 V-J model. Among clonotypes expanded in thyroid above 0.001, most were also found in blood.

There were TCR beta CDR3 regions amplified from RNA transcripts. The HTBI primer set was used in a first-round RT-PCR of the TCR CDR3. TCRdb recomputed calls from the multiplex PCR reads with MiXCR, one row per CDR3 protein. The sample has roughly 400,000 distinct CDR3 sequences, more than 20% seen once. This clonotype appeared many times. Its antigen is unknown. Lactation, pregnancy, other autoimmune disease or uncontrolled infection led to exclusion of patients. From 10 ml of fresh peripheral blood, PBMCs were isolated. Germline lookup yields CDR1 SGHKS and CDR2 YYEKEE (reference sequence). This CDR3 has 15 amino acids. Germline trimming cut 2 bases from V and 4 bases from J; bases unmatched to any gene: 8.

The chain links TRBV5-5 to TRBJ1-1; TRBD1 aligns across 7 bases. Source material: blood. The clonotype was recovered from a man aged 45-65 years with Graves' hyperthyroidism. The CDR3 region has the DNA TGTGCCAGCAGCTTTCGACAGGGAACGGTCACTGAAGCTTTCTTT. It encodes CASSFRQGTVTEAFF.